The next 26 T cell receptor beta chains were all read from a single sample in a study of shared clonotypes between healthy human individuals. Libraries were prepared by immunoSEQ multiplex PCR; TCRdb keeps only in-frame clonotypes and omits some of them. The data contain about 2.4 million clones, 93% of them seen just once; the ten biggest clones take up around 0.4%. The sample consisted of naive CD4+ T cells from PBMCs. The subset here: CD45RA+ positively selected. Receptors were obtained from a man aged 18 to 29 in good health. Some clones in this sample may be carry-over from other donors' samples.

The chain links TRBV5-1 to TRBJ1-1, with D possibly TRBD1 on 5 matching bases. The CDR3 sequence is 14 residues long. V shed 4 bases and J shed 2 bases, with 12 bases lying between them. Germline V gives CDR1 SGHRS, CDR2 YFSETQ. The DNA of the CDR3 is TGCGCCAGCAGCCAGGGACGGGAAAACACTGAAGCTTTCTTT. It encodes CASSQGRENTEAFF.

The chain has TRBV7-3 and TRBJ2-2; D possibly matches TRBD1 or TRBD2 (6 bases each). Trimming pared 5 bases from V and 5 bases from J, leaving 24 bases between. Germline V gene lookup returns CDR1 SGHTA and CDR2 FQGTGA. The CDR3 totals 18 residues. The CDR3: CASSPDLWGAEGTGELFF. CDR3 sequence (DNA): TGTGCCAGCAGCCCCGACCTTTGGGGGGCCGAGGGAACCGGGGAGCTGTTTTTT.

This chain uses TRBV6-5 with TRBJ2-7, with D hard to call. In germline, CDR1 is MNHEY, CDR2 SVGAGI. The CDR3 runs to 14 residues. V lost 6 bases to trimming and J lost 5 bases, with 17 bases between them. CDR3 sequence (DNA): TGTGCCAGCAGCCTCTCTTGGGGTCAGGACGAGCAGTACTTC. Amino acid sequence: CASSLSWGQDEQYF.

About this clone itself: An end of the junction does not agree with germline; a read error may underlie this. The V and J genes are TRBV15 and TRBJ2-3; no reliable D call. CDR3 length equals 14 residues. The germline gives CDR1 LNHNV, CDR2 YYDKDF (reference sequence). DNA of the CDR3: TGTGCCACCAGCAGAGAGCCCCTGAGGTCAGCTAAAGATTTT. Translation: CATSREPLRSAKDF. Full variable domain (outside the CDR3, taken from reference TRBV15 and TRBJ2-3): DAMVIQNPRYQVTQFGKPVTLSCSQTLNHNVMYWYQQKSSQAPKLLFHYYDKDFNNEADTPDNFQSRRPNTSFCFLDIRSPGLGDTAMYLCATSREPLRSAKDFGPGTRLTVL.

Concerning this clone itself: Additional DNA sequences in this sample encode the identical CDR3. The chain has TRBV28 and TRBJ2-7, with 8 positions matching TRBD1. This CDR3 comprises 13 residues. Germline trimming cut 3 bases from V and 4 bases from J; bases unmatched to any gene: 2. CDR1 MDHEN and CDR2 SYDVKM come from the germline V gene. In DNA form, the CDR3 reads TGTGCCAGCAGTTTGGGGACAGGTTACGAGCAGTACTTC. This encodes CASSLGTGYEQYF.

The V call is TRBV7-2, the J call TRBJ1-1; no definite D call. The V gene's germline CDR1 is SGHTA and CDR2 FQGNSA. The CDR3 extends over 15 amino acids. V dropped 2 bases and J dropped 5 bases, with 15 bases sitting between them. For the CDR3, the DNA is TGTGCCAGCAGCTTACTGCCAGTCGAAGGTACTGAAGCTTTCTTT. This sequence encodes CASSLLPVEGTEAFF. The full variable domain, its missing parts supplied by reference TRBV7-2 and TRBJ1-1, is GAGVSQSPSNKVTEKGKDVELRCDPISGHTALYWYRQSLGQGLEFLIYFQGNSAPDKSGLPSDRFSAERTGGSVSTLTIQRTQQEDSAVYLCASSLLPVEGTEAFFGQGTRLTVV.

The chain has TRBV29-1 and TRBJ2-5; TRBD1 matches at 10 bases. Germline values: CDR1 SQVTM, CDR2 ANQGSEA. V trimming: 6 bases; J trimming: 4 bases; junction bases outside the gene matches: 5. This CDR3 is 13 amino acids long. The CDR3 protein is CSVLRQGAETQYF. CDR3 nucleotide sequence: TGCAGCGTCCTAAGACAGGGGGCAGAGACCCAGTACTTC.

The table lists this clone with a few counts. This chain joins TRBV27 and TRBJ1-1, with D maybe TRBD1 (5 bases). The germline gives CDR1 MNHEY, CDR2 SMNVEV (reference sequence). CDR3 length: 11 amino acids. V was clipped by 8 bases and J by 5 bases, with 9 bases between them. The CDR3 loop reads CASRTLTEAFF. The CDR3 bases are TGTGCCAGCCGGACACTGACTGAAGCTTTCTTT.

A single count supports this clone. The V gene is TRBV28, the J gene TRBJ2-2; no reliable D call. The V gene lost 1 base and the J gene lost 6 bases, with 6 bases spanning the gap. Germline CDR1 reads MDHEN; CDR2 reads SYDVKM. The CDR3 contains 13 residues. The CDR3 DNA reads TGTGCCAGCAGTTTATTAAGTCCCGGGGAGCTGTTTTTT. This translates into CASSLLSPGELFF.

The genes are TRBV5-6 and TRBJ2-5, with D hard to call. Trimming took 3 bases from V and 10 from J, leaving 16 bases between them. This CDR3 region has 13 residues. Germline CDR1 and CDR2: SGHDT and YYEEEE. The CDR3 protein is CASSSVPSPDQYF. In DNA form, the CDR3 reads TGTGCCAGCAGCTCGGTCCCGTCCCCAGACCAGTACTTC. The full variable domain, in which reference TRBV5-6 and TRBJ2-5 provide the parts outside the CDR3, is DAGVTQSPTHLIKTRGQQVTLRCSPKSGHDTVSWYQQALGQGPQFIFQYYEEEERQRGNFPDRFSGHQFPNYSSELNVNALLLGDSALYLCASSSVPSPDQYFGPGTRLLVL.

The chain has TRBV5-4 and TRBJ2-7; 11 nucleotides agree with TRBD1. J gave up 6 bases and V 5 bases, and 7 bases lay outside the gene matches. CDR3 length: 14 amino acids. Germline CDR1 is SGHNT and CDR2 is YYREEE (reference sequence). CDR3 loop: CASSTGTGGTEQYF. CDR3 bases: TGTGCCAGCAGTACCGGGACAGGGGGGACCGAGCAGTACTTC.

This chain uses TRBV18 with TRBJ2-1, with 7 positions matching TRBD2. The CDR3 has 14 residues. Germline-derived CDR1 and CDR2 are KGHSH and LQKENI. Trimming cost V 6 bases and J 1 base; bases outside gene matches: 3. The CDR3 is CASSRERSYNEQFF. The CDR3 DNA reads as TGTGCCAGCTCGCGGGAGCGGTCCTACAATGAGCAGTTCTTC.

The rearrangement links TRBV5-1 to TRBJ2-5, with TRBD2 as a possible D gene (6 bases). Trimming cost V 1 base and J 1 base, with 11 bases left between them. Germline CDR1 SGHRS, CDR2 YFSETQ. CDR3 length: 15 amino acids. The CDR3 DNA follows: TGCGCCAGCAGCTTGACGCTAGCGCCCCAAGAGACCCAGTACTTC. Translated: CASSLTLAPQETQYF.

The rearrangement joins TRBV9 to TRBJ2-5; a possible D gene is TRBD2 (6 bases). Trimming shortened V by 3 bases and J by 0 bases, and 21 bases separated the two germline ends. CDR3 length equals 18 residues. Per the germline V gene, CDR1 is SGDLS and CDR2 is YYNGEE. In nucleotides, the CDR3 is TGTGCCAGCAGCGATACATTGGGCGGGACCCTGTACCAAGAGACCCAGTACTTC. Encoded protein: CASSDTLGGTLYQETQYF. Full variable domain (remainder filled in from reference TRBV9 and TRBJ2-5): DSGVTQTPKHLITATGQRVTLRCSPRSGDLSVYWYQQSLDQGLQFLIQYYNGEERAKGNILERFSAQQFPDLHSELNLSSLELGDSALYFCASSDTLGGTLYQETQYFGPGTRLLVL.

The chain carries TRBV28 and TRBJ2-1; D may match TRBD1 or TRBD2 (7 bases each). This CDR3 spans 18 amino acids. V lost 8 bases and J lost 4, with 27 bases in between. Germline V gene data show CDR1 as MDHEN and CDR2 as SYDVKM. CDR3 loop: CASQTKTGKRRGYNEQFF. The CDR3 bases are TGTGCCAGCCAGACGAAGACAGGGAAACGGCGGGGGTACAATGAGCAGTTCTTC. Using reference TRBV28 and TRBJ2-1 for the parts outside the CDR3, the full variable domain is DVKVTQSSRYLVKRTGEKVFLECVQDMDHENMFWYRQDPGLGLRLIYFSYDVKMKEKGDIPEGYSVSREKKERFSLILESASTNQTSMYLCASQTKTGKRRGYNEQFFGPGTRLTVL.

A few counts support this clone. The gene calls are TRBV18 and TRBJ2-7; TRBD1 matches at 9 bases. Germline V gives CDR1 KGHSH, CDR2 LQKENI. V lost 4 bases and J lost 7; bases outside the gene matches: 8. CDR3 size: 14 residues. The CDR3 is CASSQGQGSFEQYF. The CDR3 nucleotides are TGTGCCAGCTCACAGGGACAGGGCTCGTTTGAGCAGTACTTC.

This rearrangement joins TRBV5-8 to TRBJ2-7; D gene uncertain. Germline lookup yields CDR1 SGHTS and CDR2 YDEGEE. This CDR3 has 14 amino acids. Trimming took off 2 bases at V and 9 bases at J, with 18 bases between the two ends. CDR3 region: CASSFRAGERGQYF. The CDR3 DNA sequence: TGTGCCAGCAGCTTTCGGGCAGGAGAACGAGGGCAGTACTTC.

The chain is built from TRBV4-1 and TRBJ2-7, with 8 bases that match TRBD1. Germline CDR1 and CDR2: MGHRA and YSYEKL. With 4 bases clipped from V and 3 bases from J, the junction kept 11 bases outside the gene matches. The CDR3 runs 16 residues. CDR3 region: CASSPAGGSGRYEQYF. The CDR3 DNA follows: TGCGCCAGCAGCCCGGCAGGGGGCTCTGGACGCTACGAGCAGTACTTC.

V gene TRBV28 combines with J gene TRBJ1-2; the D gene is possibly TRBD1 (5 bases). This CDR3 contains 13 residues. V was cut by 5 bases and J by 3 bases, with 10 bases left in between. CDR1 and CDR2 (germline): MDHEN, SYDVKM. CDR3 sequence (DNA): TGTGCCAGCAGTCCAGGGTATGACTATGGCTACACCTTC. It yields the protein CASSPGYDYGYTF.

The V gene is TRBV6-1, the J gene TRBJ2-1, with 15 bases matching TRBD2. Germline trimming cut 6 bases from V and 5 bases from J; bases unmatched to any gene: 2. The germline V gene has CDR1 MNHNS and CDR2 SASEGT. The CDR3 has 15 residues. CDR3 sequence: CASSGTSGRNNEQFF. CDR3 coding DNA: TGTGCCAGCAGCGGGACTAGCGGGAGGAACAATGAGCAGTTCTTC.

The chain couples TRBV7-3 to TRBJ2-5; 9 bases agree with TRBD2. The CDR3 is 14 amino acids. Per the germline V gene, CDR1 is SGHTA and CDR2 is FQGTGA. The V gene end was trimmed by 5 bases and the J gene end by 4 bases; junction bases not matched to a gene: 5. The CDR3, as DNA: TGTGCCAGCAGCCGTAGCGGGAGTGGAGAGACCCAGTACTTC. Amino acids: CASSRSGSGETQYF.

The chain combines TRBV7-9 with TRBJ1-5; no clear D. CDR3 length: 15 residues. With 2 bases removed from V and 3 bases from J, the gap between germline ends came to 11 bases. Germline V gene data show CDR1 as SEHNR and CDR2 as FQNEAQ (reference sequence). The CDR3 loop reads CASSLSGLNNQPQHF. The CDR3 coding sequence is TGTGCCAGCAGCTTATCCGGTCTGAACAATCAGCCCCAGCATTTT.

The sample holds one count of this clone. V and J are TRBV15 and TRBJ2-3; D is perhaps TRBD1 (5 bases). Germline loops: CDR1 LNHNV, CDR2 YYDKDF (reference sequence). The CDR3 runs 15 residues. V was shortened by 7 bases and J by 4 bases, with 18 bases between the two germline ends. In DNA form, the CDR3 reads TGTGCCACCAACCTCGGACATCCGAACGCAGATACGCAGTATTTT. It encodes CATNLGHPNADTQYF.

For this clone: Different DNA sequences within this sample yield the same CDR3. The chain links TRBV5-4 to TRBJ2-3; 10 nucleotides align to TRBD2. J lost 0 bases, V lost 4 bases, and 5 bases had no gene match. CDR3 size: 16 residues. CDR1 is SGHNT and CDR2 is YYREEE in the germline V gene (reference sequence). The CDR3 region is CASSSKTSGSTDTQYF. The CDR3, as DNA: TGTGCCAGCAGCAGCAAGACTAGCGGGAGCACAGATACGCAGTATTTT.

The chain combines TRBV7-3 with TRBJ2-2; weak D call: TRBD1 (5 bases). Trimming left V 6 bases short and J 2 bases short, with 10 bases between. Per the germline V gene, CDR1 is SGHTA and CDR2 is FQGTGA. This CDR3 is built from 14 residues. CDR3 sequence reads: CASSQDTNTGELFF. The DNA of the CDR3 is TGTGCCAGCAGTCAGGACACTAACACCGGGGAGCTGTTTTTT.

The rearrangement uses TRBV28 and TRBJ2-7; tentatively, D is TRBD2 (6 bases). V lost 6 bases and J 2 bases, leaving 14 bases between the germline ends. Germline CDR1 reads MDHEN; CDR2 reads SYDVKM. The CDR3 is 14 amino acids. Here the CDR3 reads CASRDSGPAYEQYF. CDR3 DNA: TGTGCCAGCAGAGATAGCGGACCCGCCTACGAGCAGTACTTC.